This T cell receptor beta chain is drawn from a study of blood T cell repertoires in COVID-19. On the study more broadly: The United States, Italy and Spain supplied acute and convalescent COVID-19 samples.

The table came from immunoSEQ multiplex PCR; TCRdb's copy has only in-frame clones and leaves some out. This table has some 400,000 clones, 81% appearing once. Trimming took 2 bases from V and 8 from J, leaving 13 bases between them. The germline V gene has CDR1 SGHAT and CDR2 FQNNGV. CDR3 size: 13 residues. This chain connects TRBV11-2 to TRBJ2-7; D call uncertain. The receptor's source is a human donor with acute or convalescent COVID-19. The donor label of this sample is uncertain. Sample: peripheral blood. CDR3 coding DNA: TGTGCCAGCAGCTTATCGTCTGACTGGAAGCAGTACTTC. This encodes CASSLSSDWKQYF.